The clone carrying this TCR beta chain was recorded many times. This entry belongs to a study of low-dose radiotherapy and immunotherapy resistance in tumors. Time point described: after trial treatment. Treatment of the sample: LDRT plus nivolumab, ipilimumab, low-dose cyclophosphamide and aspirin (RACIN trial). Germline-derived CDR1 and CDR2 are DFQATT and SNEGSKA (reference sequence). V gave up 3 bases and J gave up 4 bases, with 13 bases separating them. The length of the CDR3 is 13 residues. Primers targeting TRAV and TRBV primed first-strand cDNA, covering alpha and beta chains. TCR amplification involved 20 PCR cycles with a constant-region primer and V-primer adapter. TCRdb reanalysed the reads using MiXCR and keeps one entry per CDR3 protein. The sample carries about 84,000 distinct CDR3 sequences, less than 20% recorded once.

The receptor comes from a male donor with prostate cancer. Sequenced material: PBMCs, taken after low-dose radiotherapy plus immunotherapy. V usage is TRBV20-1 and J usage is TRBJ2-7; perhaps TRBD1 as D (5 bases). The CDR3: CSARGLQVYEQYF. The CDR3 nucleotides read TGCAGTGCTAGGGGGTTACAGGTATACGAGCAGTACTTC.